This T cell receptor beta chain was obtained from a study of T cell repertoires in cytomegalovirus infection. This clonotype was seen a few times. Its antigen remains unidentified. MiXCR, run by TCRdb on the reads, gives a single entry per CDR3 protein. Among around 710,000 distinct CDR3 sequences listed, almost 30% were seen once. Germline loops: CDR1 MNHEY, CDR2 SVGAGI. CDR3 length: 15 amino acids. After removal of 5 bases from V and 8 bases from J, the junction contained 4 bases not matched to a gene. The receptor was isolated from a human donor in good health (CMV status not recorded). Some clones in this sample may be carry-over from other donors' samples. Here the sequenced sample was cultured CD8+ T cells from PBMCs, taken from culture after CMV antigen stimulation. V usage is TRBV6-5 and J usage is TRBJ2-2; TRBD2 matches at 14 bases. The CDR3 nucleotides read TGTGCCAGCAGTGGACTAGCGGGGGGCTCGGGGGAGCTGTTTTTT. Its protein is CASSGLAGGSGELFF.